This T cell receptor beta chain appears in the sequencing data of a study of beta chain bispecific antibodies for T cell cancers. Study observations and caveats: The TRBV12-3 share of total TRBV signal fell approximately 99% after anti-TRBV12 rather than anti-CD19 exposure. In these mixed samples, most targeted TRBV reads derived from the leukemia cell line.

TCRdb independently ran MiXCR on the 5' RACE reads; one entry per CDR3 protein. The sample holds about 20,000 distinct CDR3 sequences, 2% to 2.5% seen once. At least ten counts were recorded for this clonotype. The antigen is undetermined. Blood mononuclear cells were expanded for 3 days using either OKT3 anti-CD3 antibody or CD3/CD28 beads. Jurkat-T cell coculture with anti-TRBV12, compared with an anti-CD19 control. Culture medium contained IL-2 at 85 to 100 IU/ml and IL-7 at 4 to 6 ng/ml. The ends were cut back, 7 bases at V and 3 bases at J, with 16 bases in the middle. Germline values: CDR1 MNHNS, CDR2 SASEGT. The CDR3 has 14 residues.

The specimen comprised healthy donor T cells cultured with leukemia cells, sampled from a culture containing a bispecific antibody targeting TCR Vbeta12. The rearrangement joins TRBV6-1 to TRBJ2-7, with D unresolved. This receptor was taken from a human donor in good health. Some clones in this sample may be carry-over from other donors' samples. DNA for the CDR3: TGTGCCAGCAAACGCCTACCGACGGACTACGAGCAGTACTTC. Encoded protein: CASKRLPTDYEQYF.